This is a list of T cell receptor beta chains from one sample in a study of cytomegalovirus exposure and HLA in healthy donors. Method: immunoSEQ multiplex PCR; TCRdb's copy keeps in-frame clones and lacks some. The sample has under 200,000 clones; roughly 80% are singletons. Sequencing used PBMCs. All receptors derive from a woman aged 25 to 39 in good health and CMV-seronegative. Each CDR3 is given with its conserved first and last residue. The D gene is left open where the match is weak. Rows give clone size only sometimes, using once, few, many, or a class for an expanded clone.

v_gene	d_gene	j_gene	abundance	len	CDR3aa	CDR3nt
TRBV14	-	TRBJ1-1	-	12	CASSQYNTEAFF	TGTGCCAGCAGCCAATATAACACTGAAGCTTTCTTT
TRBV5-1	TRBD1	TRBJ2-1	-	15	CASSLTGGIYNEQFF	TGCGCCAGCAGCTTGACAGGGGGGATCTACAATGAGCAGTTCTTC
TRBV6-5	TRBD1	TRBJ1-2	-	14	CASSSRQGGYGYTF	TGTGCCAGCAGTAGTCGACAGGGAGGATATGGCTACACCTTC
TRBV29-1	TRBD2	TRBJ2-5	once	13	CSVQAGGGETQYF	TGCAGCGTCCAAGCGGGGGGTGGTGAGACCCAGTACTTC
TRBV7-3	-	TRBJ1-1	-	14	CASSGGDIETEAFF	TGTGCCAGCAGCGGAGGGGATATCGAGACTGAAGCTTTCTTT
TRBV7-2	TRBD1	TRBJ1-2	-	16	CASSNYRGPSLYGYTF	TGTGCCAGCAGCAACTACAGGGGCCCCTCACTTTATGGCTACACCTTC
TRBV30	-	TRBJ1-4	-	12	CAWIGGLEKLFF	TGTGCCTGGATAGGGGGTTTGGAAAAACTGTTTTTT
TRBV6-5	-	TRBJ1-5	-	13	CASSGGGDQPQHF	TGTGCCAGCAGTGGGGGAGGGGATCAGCCCCAGCATTTT
TRBV7-9	-	TRBJ1-5	few	15	CASSPLTAGNQPQHF	TGTGCCAGCAGCCCCCTCACGGCAGGGAATCAGCCCCAGCATTTT
TRBV30	-	TRBJ1-1	-	13	CAWTQGFEAEAFF	TGTGCCTGGACCCAGGGGTTTGAAGCTGAAGCTTTCTTT
TRBV10-3	-	TRBJ1-1	-	13	CAITEEGHTEAFF	TGTGCCATCACCGAGGAGGGGCACACTGAAGCTTTCTTT
TRBV2	-	TRBJ1-5	-	15	CASSELGADFQPQHF	TGTGCCAGCAGTGAACTGGGGGCAGATTTTCAGCCCCAGCATTTT
TRBV6-5	TRBD1	TRBJ1-1	-	13	CASRGTGFTEAFF	TGTGCCAGCAGGGGGACAGGTTTCACTGAAGCTTTCTTT
TRBV5-6	TRBD1	TRBJ2-7	-	16	CASSLITGGSSYEQYF	TGTGCCAGCAGCTTAATTACAGGGGGAAGCTCCTACGAGCAGTACTTC
TRBV28	TRBD1	TRBJ2-7	-	18	CASSSPRGQEGRAYEQYF	TGTGCCAGCAGTTCCCCCAGGGGGCAGGAGGGTAGGGCCTACGAGCAGTACTTC
TRBV2	TRBD2	TRBJ2-1	few	16	CASPKGASGVHDEQFF	TGTGCCAGCCCTAAGGGGGCTAGCGGGGTACACGATGAGCAGTTCTTC
TRBV5-6	-	TRBJ1-1	-	14	CASRQGGRNTEAFF	TGTGCCAGCAGGCAAGGAGGGAGGAACACTGAAGCTTTCTTT
TRBV25-1	TRBD1	TRBJ1-3	-	13	CASSGQGRHTIYF	TGTGCCAGCAGTGGACAGGGCCGGCACACCATATATTTT
TRBV5-4	TRBD1	TRBJ1-2	-	14	CASSPDRGLYGYTF	TGTGCCAGCAGCCCTGACAGGGGGCTGTATGGCTACACCTTC
TRBV28	TRBD2	TRBJ2-3	-	15	CASSLFRGGTDTQYF	TGTGCCAGCAGTTTATTTCGGGGGGGCACAGATACGCAGTATTTT
TRBV18	TRBD2	TRBJ2-5	-	17	CASSPPGLAGGKETQYF	TGTGCCAGCTCGCCGCCGGGACTAGCGGGGGGCAAAGAGACCCAGTACTTC
TRBV5-1	TRBD1	TRBJ2-7	-	16	CASSLESGTGGYEQYF	TGCGCCAGCAGCTTGGAGTCCGGGACAGGGGGCTACGAGCAGTACTTC
TRBV6-6	-	TRBJ1-6	few	16	CASGVGLNSYNSPLHF	TGTGCCAGCGGCGTGGGGCTCAACTCCTATAATTCACCCCTCCACTTT
TRBV7-9	-	TRBJ1-2	-	15	CSSSRYQGNDYGYTF	TGTTCCAGCAGCCGCTACCAGGGTAATGACTATGGCTACACCTTC
TRBV6-1	TRBD2	TRBJ2-5	-	16	CASSEAGAGVEETQYF	TGTGCCAGCAGTGAAGCCGGAGCGGGGGTGGAAGAGACCCAGTACTTC
TRBV21-1	-	TRBJ2-7	once	14	CASSIGTGEDEQYF	TGTGCCAGCAGCATCGGGACAGGGGAAGACGAGCAGTACTTC
TRBV6-1	TRBD1	TRBJ1-2	-	12	CASGTGWYGYTF	TGTGCCAGCGGGACAGGGTGGTATGGCTACACCTTC
TRBV14	TRBD2	TRBJ2-7	-	14	CASSQGQGGYEQYF	TGTGCCAGCAGCCAAGGCCAGGGAGGGTACGAGCAGTACTTC
TRBV12-5	-	TRBJ2-1	-	18	CASGLDWESVPSYNEQFF	TGTGCTAGTGGTTTGGATTGGGAGAGCGTACCTTCCTACAATGAGCAGTTCTTC
TRBV6-6	-	TRBJ1-2	-	11	CASSERQARTF	TGTGCCAGCAGTGAGCGACAGGCACGGACCTTC
TRBV27	-	TRBJ2-1	-	15	CASSEERRSYNEQFF	TGTGCCAGCAGTGAGGAGAGGCGATCCTACAATGAGCAGTTCTTC
TRBV5-1	-	TRBJ2-1	-	17	CASRPQRGVENYNEQFF	TGCGCCAGCAGACCTCAACGCGGGGTGGAGAACTACAATGAGCAGTTCTTC
TRBV10-3	TRBD1	TRBJ1-2	-	17	CAIRDTGTGQRNYGYTF	TGTGCCATCAGAGATACCGGGACAGGGCAGAGAAATTATGGCTACACCTTC
TRBV5-1	-	TRBJ2-7	-	15	CASSPDPRGSYEQYF	TGCGCCAGCAGCCCGGACCCTAGGGGATCCTACGAGCAGTACTTC
TRBV2	TRBD1	TRBJ2-7	-	17	CASSGGQGATILYEQYF	TGTGCCAGCAGTGGGGGACAGGGGGCCACCATACTCTACGAGCAGTACTTC
TRBV6-6	-	TRBJ2-7	-	12	CASRAAGAEQYF	TGTGCCAGCAGGGCCGCGGGGGCGGAGCAGTACTTC
TRBV6-6	TRBD2	TRBJ2-7	-	16	CASRATSGGSSYEQYF	TGTGCCAGCAGGGCAACTAGCGGGGGAAGCTCCTACGAGCAGTACTTC
TRBV5-4	-	TRBJ1-4	-	15	CASSLRTAINEKLFF	TGTGCCAGCAGCCTCCGGACAGCTATAAATGAAAAACTGTTTTTT
TRBV19	-	TRBJ1-5	few	14	CASSMGGINQPQHF	TGTGCCAGTAGTATGGGGGGGATCAATCAGCCCCAGCATTTT
TRBV7-9	-	TRBJ1-4	-	14	CASSLAGGGEKLFF	TGTGCCAGCAGCTTAGCCGGGGGTGGTGAAAAACTGTTTTTT
TRBV7-9	-	TRBJ2-1	-	16	CASSLAGQGRFSEQFF	TGTGCCAGCAGCTTAGCTGGGCAGGGGAGATTTAGTGAGCAGTTCTTC
TRBV5-1	-	TRBJ1-4	-	13	CASRRGTDEKLFF	TGCGCCAGCCGGCGCGGGACGGATGAAAAACTGTTTTTT
TRBV29-1	-	TRBJ2-2	-	14	CSVDRRSGTGELFF	TGCAGCGTTGACCGGAGAAGCGGCACCGGGGAGCTGTTTTTT
TRBV29-1	-	TRBJ1-1	-	14	CSIMAGRYNTEAFF	TGCAGCATAATGGCGGGACGGTACAACACTGAAGCTTTCTTT